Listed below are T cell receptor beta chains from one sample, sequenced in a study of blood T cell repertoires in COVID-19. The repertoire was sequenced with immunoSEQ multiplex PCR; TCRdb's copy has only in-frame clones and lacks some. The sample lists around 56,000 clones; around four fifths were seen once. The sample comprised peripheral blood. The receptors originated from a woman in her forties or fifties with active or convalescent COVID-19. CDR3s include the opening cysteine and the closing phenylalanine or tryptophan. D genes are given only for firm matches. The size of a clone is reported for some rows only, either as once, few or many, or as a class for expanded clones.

CDR3nt: TGCAGCGGGCAAGCGGGAGGCACAGATACGCAGTATTTT
CDR3aa: CSGQAGGTDTQYF
j_gene: TRBJ2-3
abundance: few
len: 13
d_gene: TRBD2
v_gene: TRBV29-1

CDR3nt: TGTGCCTGGAGTGGTGTAGCGGGCTCCCAAGAGACCCAGTACTTC
CDR3aa: CAWSGVAGSQETQYF
j_gene: TRBJ2-5
abundance: -
len: 15
d_gene: TRBD2
v_gene: TRBV30

CDR3nt: TGTGCCAGCAGGCCTGATAGCGGGAGCGCTAGCACAGATACGCAGTATTTT
CDR3aa: CASRPDSGSASTDTQYF
j_gene: TRBJ2-3
abundance: -
len: 17
d_gene: TRBD2
v_gene: TRBV3-1/TRBV3-2

CDR3nt: TGCGCCAGCACCCCGGGACACCAGAATTCACCCCTCCACTTT
CDR3aa: CASTPGHQNSPLHF
j_gene: TRBJ1-6
abundance: -
len: 14
d_gene: -
v_gene: TRBV5-1

CDR3nt: TGTGCCAGCAGCGCGACCGGGACAAAATTAAACAATCAGCCCCAGCATTTT
CDR3aa: CASSATGTKLNNQPQHF
j_gene: TRBJ1-5
abundance: -
len: 17
d_gene: -
v_gene: TRBV7-6

CDR3nt: TGTGCCTGGAGTGACCCCGGCAGGGCTGGAAACACCATATATTTT
CDR3aa: CAWSDPGRAGNTIYF
j_gene: TRBJ1-3
abundance: -
len: 15
d_gene: -
v_gene: TRBV30

CDR3nt: TGTGCCAGCCACCCCCAGCGGGAGGGTAGCAATGAGCAGTTCTTC
CDR3aa: CASHPQREGSNEQFF
j_gene: TRBJ2-1
abundance: once
len: 15
d_gene: TRBD2
v_gene: TRBV30

CDR3nt: TGTGCCAGCGGGACTCCGGGACAGGGGGTCACCACTGAAGCTTTCTTT
CDR3aa: CASGTPGQGVTTEAFF
j_gene: TRBJ1-1
abundance: -
len: 16
d_gene: TRBD1
v_gene: TRBV7-6

CDR3nt: TGTGCCAGCAGCCAAGGTAGCGGGAGGATTTACGAGCAGTACTTC
CDR3aa: CASSQGSGRIYEQYF
j_gene: TRBJ2-7
abundance: -
len: 15
d_gene: TRBD2
v_gene: TRBV14

CDR3nt: TGCGCCAGCAGCTTGGCCCCTGGACTAGCGGGAGGGAGCAATGAGCAGTTCTTC
CDR3aa: CASSLAPGLAGGSNEQFF
j_gene: TRBJ2-1
abundance: -
len: 18
d_gene: TRBD2
v_gene: TRBV5-1

CDR3nt: TGTGCCAGCAGTTTCGGGACAGGGTTCCCCGGGGAGCTGTTTTTT
CDR3aa: CASSFGTGFPGELFF
j_gene: TRBJ2-2
abundance: -
len: 15
d_gene: TRBD1
v_gene: TRBV27

CDR3nt: TGTGCCAGCAGCCCGCCCGGACAGAGTGAAAAACTGTTTTTT
CDR3aa: CASSPPGQSEKLFF
j_gene: TRBJ1-4
abundance: -
len: 14
d_gene: -
v_gene: TRBV3-1/TRBV3-2

CDR3nt: TGCGCCAGCCGTTTTGTTTTCGATGCAGACGAGCAGTACTTC
CDR3aa: CASRFVFDADEQYF
j_gene: TRBJ2-7
abundance: -
len: 14
d_gene: -
v_gene: TRBV5-1

CDR3nt: TGTGCCAGCAGCCCTAATAGCGGGAGGGCCAATGAGCAGTTCTTC
CDR3aa: CASSPNSGRANEQFF
j_gene: TRBJ2-1
abundance: -
len: 15
d_gene: TRBD2
v_gene: TRBV7-8

CDR3nt: TGTGCCAGCAGCCCAGGGTACCAAGAGACCCAGTACTTC
CDR3aa: CASSPGYQETQYF
j_gene: TRBJ2-5
abundance: -
len: 13
d_gene: -
v_gene: TRBV11-1

CDR3nt: TGTGCCAGCAGTGTGATAGGGGGTATCGGCCGAAGGAATGAGCAGTTCTTC
CDR3aa: CASSVIGGIGRRNEQFF
j_gene: TRBJ2-1
abundance: -
len: 17
d_gene: -
v_gene: TRBV2

CDR3nt: TGTGCCAGCAGGGTCCGGGGGGCTCAGCCCCAGCATTTT
CDR3aa: CASRVRGAQPQHF
j_gene: TRBJ1-5
abundance: -
len: 13
d_gene: -
v_gene: TRBV2

CDR3nt: TGTGCCAGCAGGGTGCCGGATTCACCCCTCCACTTT
CDR3aa: CASRVPDSPLHF
j_gene: TRBJ1-6
abundance: -
len: 12
d_gene: -
v_gene: TRBV28

CDR3nt: TGTGCCATCACTGCGGGGAGTAACTATGGCTACACCTTC
CDR3aa: CAITAGSNYGYTF
j_gene: TRBJ1-2
abundance: many
len: 13
d_gene: -
v_gene: TRBV10-3

CDR3nt: TGTGCCAGCAGTTACAGGAACACCGGGGAGCTGTTTTTT
CDR3aa: CASSYRNTGELFF
j_gene: TRBJ2-2
abundance: large
len: 13
d_gene: -
v_gene: TRBV28

CDR3nt: TGCAGCGTTGCGGGACAGGGGGCTTTGGCTGAAGCTTTCTTT
CDR3aa: CSVAGQGALAEAFF
j_gene: TRBJ1-1
abundance: -
len: 14
d_gene: TRBD1
v_gene: TRBV29-1

CDR3nt: TGTGCCAGCAGCTTAAGCGGACTAGGTGCGTACGAGCAGTACTTC
CDR3aa: CASSLSGLGAYEQYF
j_gene: TRBJ2-7
abundance: -
len: 15
d_gene: TRBD2
v_gene: TRBV11-2

CDR3nt: TGCGCCAGCAGCCTGACCCCGCTAGGACTAGCGGGAGTGAACACCGGGGAGCTGTTTTTT
CDR3aa: CASSLTPLGLAGVNTGELFF
j_gene: TRBJ2-2
abundance: -
len: 20
d_gene: TRBD2
v_gene: TRBV4-1

CDR3nt: TGTGCCAGCAGTTTTACAGGGGTCACCGGGGAGCTGTTTTTT
CDR3aa: CASSFTGVTGELFF
j_gene: TRBJ2-2
abundance: -
len: 14
d_gene: TRBD1
v_gene: TRBV28

CDR3nt: TGCGCCAGCAGCTTGGACTCGATCACAGATACGCAGTATTTT
CDR3aa: CASSLDSITDTQYF
j_gene: TRBJ2-3
abundance: -
len: 14
d_gene: -
v_gene: TRBV5-1

CDR3nt: TGTGCCAGCAGCCCCCGGGGGGAGACCCAGTACTTC
CDR3aa: CASSPRGETQYF
j_gene: TRBJ2-5
abundance: -
len: 12
d_gene: -
v_gene: TRBV9

CDR3nt: TGTGCCAGCTCACCACCCGGACTAGAGGGGGTCAATGAGCAGTTCTTC
CDR3aa: CASSPPGLEGVNEQFF
j_gene: TRBJ2-1
abundance: -
len: 16
d_gene: -
v_gene: TRBV18

CDR3nt: TGTGCCAGCAGCTTAGGACAGGCCCGGGGAGAGCAGTACTTC
CDR3aa: CASSLGQARGEQYF
j_gene: TRBJ2-7
abundance: once
len: 14
d_gene: -
v_gene: TRBV7-8

CDR3nt: TGTGCCAGCAGCCGAGCGGGAGGAGGGGCAGATACGCAGTATTTT
CDR3aa: CASSRAGGGADTQYF
j_gene: TRBJ2-3
abundance: few
len: 15
d_gene: TRBD2
v_gene: TRBV28

CDR3nt: TGCGCCAGCAGCCGAGCTGGTGGTGGCGAGCAGTACTTC
CDR3aa: CASSRAGGGEQYF
j_gene: TRBJ2-7
abundance: many
len: 13
d_gene: -
v_gene: TRBV4-1

CDR3nt: TGTGCCATCAGTGATGGGGGACTCCCCGGAGAGACCCAGTACTTC
CDR3aa: CAISDGGLPGETQYF
j_gene: TRBJ2-5
abundance: -
len: 15
d_gene: -
v_gene: TRBV10-3

CDR3nt: TGCAGCGTTTACGGGACAGACACCTACGAGCAGTACTTC
CDR3aa: CSVYGTDTYEQYF
j_gene: TRBJ2-7
abundance: -
len: 13
d_gene: TRBD1
v_gene: TRBV29-1

CDR3nt: TGTGCCAGCTCACCAGACAGTGAGCAGTTCTTC
CDR3aa: CASSPDSEQFF
j_gene: TRBJ2-1
abundance: -
len: 11
d_gene: -
v_gene: TRBV18

CDR3nt: TGTGCCAGTAGTCCGCCAACTAGCGTAGCACGCACAGATACGCAGTATTTT
CDR3aa: CASSPPTSVARTDTQYF
j_gene: TRBJ2-3
abundance: -
len: 17
d_gene: TRBD2
v_gene: TRBV19

CDR3nt: TGTGCCAGCAGCGAGGGACAGAACTATGGCTACACCTTC
CDR3aa: CASSEGQNYGYTF
j_gene: TRBJ1-2
abundance: -
len: 13
d_gene: TRBD1
v_gene: TRBV6-5

CDR3nt: TGTGCCAGCTCACCACCAAGCGGGCCTAGCGACGAGCAGTACTTC
CDR3aa: CASSPPSGPSDEQYF
j_gene: TRBJ2-7
abundance: -
len: 15
d_gene: -
v_gene: TRBV18

CDR3nt: TGCGCCAGCAGCTTACAGGGCCCCAAGTACGAGCAGTACTTC
CDR3aa: CASSLQGPKYEQYF
j_gene: TRBJ2-7
abundance: -
len: 14
d_gene: -
v_gene: TRBV5-1